One and the same sample provided the 4 T cell receptor beta chains below, sequenced in a study of T cells after yellow fever vaccination. TCRdb processed the 5' RACE reads anew with MiXCR; each CDR3 protein has one entry. The table shows about 340,000 distinct CDR3 sequences, with around an eighth occurring only once. The sample consisted of CD4+ T cells sorted from PBMCs, taken 15 days after the yellow fever booster vaccination. The receptors derive from a man aged 18 to 30 who received the YFV17D yellow fever vaccine.

DNA for the CDR3: TGCGCCAGCAGCCCCGTCAGCGGTGGGGTGGAGACCCAGTACTTC. This sequence encodes CASSPVSGGVETQYF. The chain is built from TRBV5-1 and TRBJ2-5; maybe TRBD2 (5 bases). V shed 4 bases and J shed 5 bases, with 18 bases lying between them. From germline, CDR1 is SGHRS and CDR2 YFSETQ. The CDR3 loop spans 15 amino acids.

This clonotype has just a few counts. This chain uses TRBV20-1 with TRBJ1-5, with D tentatively TRBD1 (5 bases). Germline values: CDR1 DFQATT, CDR2 SNEGSKA (reference sequence). The CDR3 covers 15 residues. The V and J ends lost 3 bases and 6 bases respectively, with 18 bases between them. CDR3: CSARPLGRVGQPQHF. CDR3 in DNA: TGCAGTGCTAGGCCCTTGGGCAGGGTGGGTCAGCCCCAGCATTTT.

This clonotype was observed many times. The rearrangement uses TRBV28 and TRBJ1-1, with a possible D match to TRBD1 (5 bases). Between the trimmed V and J ends, which lost 6 bases and 10 bases, there was a span of 18 bases. This CDR3 has 13 residues. Germline lookup yields CDR1 MDHEN and CDR2 SYDVKM. CDR3 sequence: CASSPAPGITAFF. CDR3 coding DNA: TGTGCCAGCAGCCCTGCCCCAGGGATTACAGCTTTCTTT.

V usage is TRBV6-6 and J usage is TRBJ1-2; D possibly corresponds to TRBD1 (5 bases). The CDR3 is 15 amino acids. Germline V gives CDR1 MNHNY, CDR2 SVGAGI (reference sequence). Trimming cost V 7 bases and J 3 bases, with 18 bases left between them. DNA of the CDR3: TGTGCCAGCACCTCCAATTTGGGGACTGACTATGGCTACACCTTC. The encoded protein is CASTSNLGTDYGYTF.